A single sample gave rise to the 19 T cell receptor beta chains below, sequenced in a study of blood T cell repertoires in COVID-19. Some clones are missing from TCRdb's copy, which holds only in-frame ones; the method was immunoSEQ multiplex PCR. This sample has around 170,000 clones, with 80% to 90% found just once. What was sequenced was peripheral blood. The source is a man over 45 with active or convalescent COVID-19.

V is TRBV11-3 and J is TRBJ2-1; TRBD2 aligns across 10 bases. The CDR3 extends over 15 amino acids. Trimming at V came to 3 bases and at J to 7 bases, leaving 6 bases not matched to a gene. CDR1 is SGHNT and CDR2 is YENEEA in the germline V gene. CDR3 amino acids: CASSFSLAGVNEQFF. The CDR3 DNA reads TGTGCCAGCAGCTTCAGCCTAGCGGGAGTTAATGAGCAGTTCTTC. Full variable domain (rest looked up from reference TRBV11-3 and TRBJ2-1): EAGVVQSPRYKIIEKKQPVAFWCNPISGHNTLYWYLQNLGQGPELLIRYENEEAVDDSQLPKDRFSAERLKGVDSTLKIQPAELGDSAVYLCASSFSLAGVNEQFFGPGTRLTVL.

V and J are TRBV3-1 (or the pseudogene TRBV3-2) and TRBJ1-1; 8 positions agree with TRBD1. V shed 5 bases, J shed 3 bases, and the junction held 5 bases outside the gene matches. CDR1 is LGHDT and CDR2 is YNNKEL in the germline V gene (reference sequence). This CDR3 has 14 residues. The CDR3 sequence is CASSLTDRDTEAFF. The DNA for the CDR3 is TGTGCCAGCAGCTTGACGGACAGGGACACTGAAGCTTTCTTT.

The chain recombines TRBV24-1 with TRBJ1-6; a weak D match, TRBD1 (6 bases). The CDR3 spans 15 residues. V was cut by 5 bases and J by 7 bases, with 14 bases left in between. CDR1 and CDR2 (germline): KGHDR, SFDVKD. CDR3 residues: CATSAGQGSNSPLHF. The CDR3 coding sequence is TGTGCCACCAGTGCCGGCCAGGGGAGCAATTCACCCCTCCACTTT.

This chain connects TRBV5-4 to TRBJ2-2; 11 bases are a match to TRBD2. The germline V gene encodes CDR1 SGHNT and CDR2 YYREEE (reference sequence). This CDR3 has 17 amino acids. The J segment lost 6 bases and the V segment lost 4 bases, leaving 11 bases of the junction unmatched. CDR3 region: CASSLRTSGSFPGELFF. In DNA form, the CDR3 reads TGTGCCAGCAGCCTCAGAACTAGCGGGAGTTTCCCCGGGGAGCTGTTTTTT. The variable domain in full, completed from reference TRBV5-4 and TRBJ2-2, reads ETGVTQSPTHLIKTRGQQVTLRCSSQSGHNTVSWYQQALGQGPQFIFQYYREEENGRGNFPPRFSGLQFPNYSSELNVNALELDDSALYLCASSLRTSGSFPGELFFGEGSRLTVL.

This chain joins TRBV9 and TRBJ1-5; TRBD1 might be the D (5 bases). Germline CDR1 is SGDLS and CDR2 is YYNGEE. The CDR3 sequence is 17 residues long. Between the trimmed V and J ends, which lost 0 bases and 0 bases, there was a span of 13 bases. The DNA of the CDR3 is TGTGCCAGCAGCGTAGAGGCAGGGCCCTATAGCAATCAGCCCCAGCATTTT. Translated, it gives CASSVEAGPYSNQPQHF.

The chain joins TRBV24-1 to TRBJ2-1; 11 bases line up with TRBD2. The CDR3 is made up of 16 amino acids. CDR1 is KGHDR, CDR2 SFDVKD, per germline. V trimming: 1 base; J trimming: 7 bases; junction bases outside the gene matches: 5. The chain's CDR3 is CATSDFSGLAANEQFF. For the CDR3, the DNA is TGTGCCACCAGTGATTTCTCGGGACTAGCGGCAAATGAGCAGTTCTTC.

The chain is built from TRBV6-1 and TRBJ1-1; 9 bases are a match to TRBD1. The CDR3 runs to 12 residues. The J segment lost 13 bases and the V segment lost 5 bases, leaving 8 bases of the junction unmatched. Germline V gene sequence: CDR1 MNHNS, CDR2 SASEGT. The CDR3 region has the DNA TGTGCCAGCAGTTTCCGGACAGGGGATCTTTTCTTT. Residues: CASSFRTGDLFF.

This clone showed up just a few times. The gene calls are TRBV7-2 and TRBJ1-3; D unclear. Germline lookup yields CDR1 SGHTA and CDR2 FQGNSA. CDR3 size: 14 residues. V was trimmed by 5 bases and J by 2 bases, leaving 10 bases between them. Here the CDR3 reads CASSTRQAGNTIYF. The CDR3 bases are TGTGCCAGCAGCACTAGGCAGGCTGGAAACACCATATATTTT.

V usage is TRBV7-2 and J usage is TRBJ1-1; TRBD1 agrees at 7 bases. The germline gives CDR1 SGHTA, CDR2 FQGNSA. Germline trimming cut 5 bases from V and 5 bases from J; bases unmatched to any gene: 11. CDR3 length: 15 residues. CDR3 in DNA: TGTGCCAGCAGCCTTCGACAGGGCCTAGGTACTGAAGCTTTCTTT. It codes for CASSLRQGLGTEAFF.

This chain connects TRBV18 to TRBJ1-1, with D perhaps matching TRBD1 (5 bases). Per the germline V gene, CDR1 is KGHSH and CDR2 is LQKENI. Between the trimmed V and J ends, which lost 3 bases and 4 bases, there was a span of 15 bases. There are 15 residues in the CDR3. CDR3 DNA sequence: TGTGCCAGCTCACCTAGACAGATGGGGGGCACTGAAGCTTTCTTT. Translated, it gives CASSPRQMGGTEAFF. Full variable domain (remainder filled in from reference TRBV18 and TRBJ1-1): NAGVMQNPRHLVRRRGQEARLRCSPMKGHSHVYWYRQLPEEGLKFMVYLQKENIIDESGMPKERFSAEFPKEGPSILRIQQVVRGDSAAYFCASSPRQMGGTEAFFGQGTRLTVV.

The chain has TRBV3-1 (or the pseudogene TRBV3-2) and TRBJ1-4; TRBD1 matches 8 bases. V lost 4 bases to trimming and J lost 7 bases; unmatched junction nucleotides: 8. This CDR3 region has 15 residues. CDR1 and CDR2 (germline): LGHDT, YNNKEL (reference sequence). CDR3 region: CASSPSTGGSEKLFF. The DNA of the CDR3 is TGTGCCAGCAGCCCCAGCACAGGGGGTAGTGAAAAACTGTTTTTT.

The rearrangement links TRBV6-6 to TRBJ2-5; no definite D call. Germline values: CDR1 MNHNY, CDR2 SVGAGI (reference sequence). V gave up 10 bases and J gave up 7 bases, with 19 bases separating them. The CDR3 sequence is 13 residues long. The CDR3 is CATQIGPSGTQYF. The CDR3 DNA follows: TGTGCCACTCAAATTGGGCCGAGTGGGACCCAGTACTTC.

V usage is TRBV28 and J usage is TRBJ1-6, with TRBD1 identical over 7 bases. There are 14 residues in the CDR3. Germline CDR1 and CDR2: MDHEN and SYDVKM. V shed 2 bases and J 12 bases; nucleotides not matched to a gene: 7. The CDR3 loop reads CASSLRGRSIPLHF. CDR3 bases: TGTGCCAGCAGTTTAAGGGGGCGGTCAATACCCCTCCACTTT.

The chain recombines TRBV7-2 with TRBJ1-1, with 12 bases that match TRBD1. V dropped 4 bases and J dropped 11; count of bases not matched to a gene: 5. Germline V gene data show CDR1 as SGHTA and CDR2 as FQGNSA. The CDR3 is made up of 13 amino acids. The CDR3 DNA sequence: TGTGCCAGCAGCTCCGGGACAGGGGGCACTGCTTTCTTT. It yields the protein CASSSGTGGTAFF.

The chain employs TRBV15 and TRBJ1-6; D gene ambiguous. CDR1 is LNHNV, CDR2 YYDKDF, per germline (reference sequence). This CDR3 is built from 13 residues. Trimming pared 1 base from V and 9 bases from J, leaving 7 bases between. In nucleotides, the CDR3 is TGTGCCACCAGCAGAGGGAGAGGTTCACCCCTCCACTTT. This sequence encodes CATSRGRGSPLHF.

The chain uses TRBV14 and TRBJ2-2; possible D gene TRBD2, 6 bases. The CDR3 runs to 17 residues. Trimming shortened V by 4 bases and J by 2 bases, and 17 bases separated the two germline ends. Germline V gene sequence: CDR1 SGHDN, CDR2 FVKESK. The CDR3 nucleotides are TGTGCCAGCAGCCGGTACGCGGGCGGGGCTAACACCGGGGAGCTGTTTTTT. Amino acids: CASSRYAGGANTGELFF.

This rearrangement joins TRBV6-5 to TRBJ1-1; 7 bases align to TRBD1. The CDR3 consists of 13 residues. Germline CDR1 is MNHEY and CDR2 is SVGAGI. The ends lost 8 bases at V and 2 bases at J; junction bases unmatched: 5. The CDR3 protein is CASYRDSNTEAFF. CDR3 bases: TGTGCCAGCTACCGGGACAGTAACACTGAAGCTTTCTTT.

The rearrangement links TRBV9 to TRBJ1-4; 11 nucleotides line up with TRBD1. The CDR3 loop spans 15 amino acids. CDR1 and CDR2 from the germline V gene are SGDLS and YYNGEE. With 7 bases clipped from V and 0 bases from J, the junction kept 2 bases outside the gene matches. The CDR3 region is CASGGQGATNEKLFF. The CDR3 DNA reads TGTGCCAGCGGGGGACAGGGGGCAACTAATGAAAAACTGTTTTTT.

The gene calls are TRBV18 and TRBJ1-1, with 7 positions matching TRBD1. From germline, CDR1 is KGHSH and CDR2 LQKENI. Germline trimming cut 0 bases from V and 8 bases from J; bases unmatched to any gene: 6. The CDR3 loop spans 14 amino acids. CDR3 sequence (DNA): TGTGCCAGCTCACCACCCTGGGGGACAGCCGAAGCTTTCTTT. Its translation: CASSPPWGTAEAFF.